The following is a T cell receptor beta chain sequence with its context. This sample is part of a study of blood T cell repertoires in COVID-19. Study as a whole: Sites across the United States, Italy and Spain contributed samples from acute and convalescent COVID-19. Sample material is recorded as cDNA or gDNA derived from T cells, B-cell-depleted T cells, or PBMCs.

As originally analysed: Amplified reference gene primers provided the basis for estimating nucleated cell counts. Clones were sequenced by immunoSEQ multiplex PCR, and TCRdb holds only the in-frame ones, with some missing. The V and J calls and clone size come from that table; D and trimming were worked out from the DNA. The table records under 45,000 clones, 90% to 95% of them present only once. CDR3 length: 14 amino acids. Trimming removed 3 bases at V and 0 bases at J, with 6 bases between. Germline CDR1 reads MGHRA; CDR2 reads YSYEKL. This receptor was obtained from a man in his sixties with active or convalescent COVID-19. This chain links TRBV4-1 with TRBJ1-5; D not certain. Sequenced: peripheral blood. The CDR3 DNA sequence: TGCGCCAGCAGCCATCAGGTTAGCAATCAGCCCCAGCATTTT. Amino acid sequence: CASSHQVSNQPQHF.